This TCR beta chain was sequenced in a study of response to subunit inactivated influenza vaccine. This clonotype was seen a few times. Its target is unknown. MiXCR was run by TCRdb on the RT-PCR reads, yielding one entry per CDR3 protein. This sample has roughly 500,000 distinct CDR3 sequences, with approximately 15% found just once. Germline loops: CDR1 SGHAT, CDR2 FQNNGV. This CDR3 spans 13 amino acids. Trimming stripped 5 bases from V and 6 bases from J, with 12 bases between. Study outcomes and limitations: The authors put forward the suggestion that each seasonal influenza vaccination may bring in only a limited number of new T cells.

The V call is TRBV11-2, the J call TRBJ2-3; D remains unclear. The source material was CD4+ T cells sorted from PBMCs, sampled less than 25 months after vaccination. This TCR was sampled from a man aged 50 to 75 who received an inactivated influenza vaccine. The CDR3: CASSVGRVDTQYF. CDR3 nucleotide sequence: TGTGCCAGCAGCGTCGGACGGGTCGATACGCAGTATTTT.